This is a list of T cell receptor beta chains from one sample in a study of regulatory and conventional T cells in RAG deficiency. Using immunoSEQ multiplex PCR, the repertoire was profiled, and TCRdb retains in-frame clones only, with some absent. Here the sample spans tens of thousands of clones, approximately 91% being singletons. The sample was also reused in another study, on regulatory T cells.

The sequencing input was CD8+ T cells sorted from blood. Receptors were obtained from a human donor in good health. Each CDR3 is given with its conserved first and last residue. The D gene is left open where the match is weak. Clone size is stated in some rows and not others, as once, few, many or a class when expanded.

clone size	D gene	V gene	J gene	CDR3 DNA	CDR3 protein
-	-	TRBV7-8	TRBJ2-7	TGTGCCAGCAGCTTAGCCGGGCAGGGGCATTACGAGCAGTACTTC	CASSLAGQGHYEQYF
-	TRBD1	TRBV5-1	TRBJ1-5	TGCGCCAGCAGCTTTACGACAGGGGGCGGTCAGCCCCAGCATTTT	CASSFTTGGGQPQHF
-	-	TRBV9	TRBJ2-3	TGTGCCAGCAGCCTTATCTCCTCTAGCACAGATACGCAGTATTTT	CASSLISSSTDTQYF
few	-	TRBV6-6	TRBJ1-5	TGTGCCGCCCGCCTGGATAGCAATCAGCCCCAGCATTTT	CAARLDSNQPQHF
-	-	TRBV5-6	TRBJ1-1	TGTGCCAGCAGCTGGGGAGAGAACACTGAAGCTTTCTTT	CASSWGENTEAFF
-	TRBD1	TRBV9	TRBJ2-2	TGTGCCAGCAGCGTAACGAGAGGACAGGTGAACACCGGGGAGCTGTTTTTT	CASSVTRGQVNTGELFF
-	-	TRBV29-1	TRBJ2-2	TGCAGCGTTAGGGCAGGGGCTACCGGGGAGCTGTTTTTT	CSVRAGATGELFF
-	-	TRBV19	TRBJ1-5	TGTGCCAGTAGTATTGGGGCCAGCAATCAGCCCCAGCATTTT	CASSIGASNQPQHF
-	-	TRBV14	TRBJ1-6	TGTGCCAGCAGCCGAAAGGGGGATAATTCACCCCTCCACTTT	CASSRKGDNSPLHF
-	TRBD2	TRBV9	TRBJ2-1	TGTGCCAGCAGCGCTAGCGGGAGGGCGAATGAGCAGTTCTTC	CASSASGRANEQFF
once	-	TRBV5-1	TRBJ1-4	TGCGCCAGCAGCTTGTCCGGGACAAATTTAGTGGGTGAAAAACTGTTTTTT	CASSLSGTNLVGEKLFF
-	-	TRBV19	TRBJ1-1	TGTGCCAGTAGTGCTAACAGGGACGCGATCACTGAAGCTTTCTTT	CASSANRDAITEAFF
once	-	TRBV5-1	TRBJ2-2	TGCGCCAGCAGCTATGTTCGCCCTAACACCGGGGAGCTGTTTTTT	CASSYVRPNTGELFF
-	TRBD2	TRBV6-1	TRBJ2-7	TGTGCCAGCATCAAGACTAGCGGGGGGGCCTACGAGCAGTACTTC	CASIKTSGGAYEQYF
-	-	TRBV28	TRBJ2-3	TGTGCCAGCAGTTTCGTCCGGGGATCCACAGATACGCAGTATTTT	CASSFVRGSTDTQYF
once	-	TRBV9	TRBJ2-3	TGTGCCAGCACCCCGAGAGCAACGGGTGCAGATACGCAGTATTTT	CASTPRATGADTQYF
-	-	TRBV27	TRBJ1-5	TGTGCCAGCAGTTTAATGTCAGGGGATCAGCCCCAGCATTTT	CASSLMSGDQPQHF
-	-	TRBV5-5	TRBJ2-7	TGTGCCAGCAGCGCAGGGGACGAGCAGTACTTC	CASSAGDEQYF
-	TRBD2	TRBV2	TRBJ2-3	TGTGCCAGCAGTGAAGGCGGGAGTGTTTCTACAGATACGCAGTATTTT	CASSEGGSVSTDTQYF
-	TRBD2	TRBV7-6	TRBJ2-1	TGTGCCAGCAGCTTAACTGGTAGCGGGGGGTACAATGAGCAGTTCTTC	CASSLTGSGGYNEQFF
once	TRBD2	TRBV10-1	TRBJ2-3	TGCGCCAGCAGTGAGGGTCTAGCGGGATCAAGCACAGATACGCAGTATTTT	CASSEGLAGSSTDTQYF
once	TRBD1	TRBV7-9	TRBJ2-2	TGTGCCAGCAGCTTATTCGGGACAGGGCGCGCCGGGGAGCTGTTTTTT	CASSLFGTGRAGELFF
-	-	TRBV30	TRBJ1-2	TGTGCCTGGACCATTGCACAAGCCTATGGCTACACCTTC	CAWTIAQAYGYTF
-	TRBD1	TRBV6-1	TRBJ1-4	TGTGCCAGCACTAAGACAGGGGGCTCTAATGAAAAACTGTTTTTT	CASTKTGGSNEKLFF
-	-	TRBV7-6	TRBJ2-1	TGTGCCAGCAGCGTATACGGGACCACCTCCTACAATGAGCAGTTCTTC	CASSVYGTTSYNEQFF
-	-	TRBV6-1	TRBJ2-5	TGTGCCAGCAGTTTTACAGCTGCGGAGACCCAGTACTTC	CASSFTAAETQYF
-	-	TRBV6-5	TRBJ1-1	TGTGCCAGCAGTTACCCCCCCAGGTTGGACACTGAAGCTTTCTTT	CASSYPPRLDTEAFF
-	-	TRBV11-2	TRBJ2-5	TGTGCCAGCAGCGCCCGGGTGCGGGAAGAGACCCAGTACTTC	CASSARVREETQYF
-	TRBD2	TRBV9	TRBJ2-3	TGTGCCAGCCGGGGGGACACAGATACGCAGTATTTT	CASRGDTDTQYF
-	-	TRBV28	TRBJ1-1	TGTGCCAGCAGGGCAACGGGAGGGTTGACCACTGAAGCTTTCTTT	CASRATGGLTTEAFF